This T cell receptor beta chain derives from a study of cytomegalovirus exposure and HLA in healthy donors. Study-wide findings and caveats: Apparent HLA restriction characterized most CMV-associated TCR beta chains in a later analysis. Earlier results showed most TCR beta V segments being productive about 90% or about 30% of the time. Later analysis suggested links between common viral pathogens and several top significant clusters.

About this clone: The antigen remains unidentified.

The PCR used 60 Vbeta and 13 Jbeta primers. Clones were sequenced by immunoSEQ multiplex PCR, and TCRdb holds only the in-frame ones, with some missing. Of just over 150,000 clones listed, about 79% are singletons. Germline lookup yields CDR1 SGDLS and CDR2 YYNGEE. The CDR3 length is 13 residues. V was clipped by 3 bases and J by 4 bases, with 8 bases between them. The specimen sequenced was PBMCs. The receptor's source is a woman aged 45-65 years in good health and CMV-seropositive. The chain couples TRBV9 to TRBJ1-3; tentatively, D is TRBD1 (5 bases). CDR3 nucleotide sequence: TGTGCCAGCAGCGACCGACAGGGAAACACCATATATTTT. Its translation is CASSDRQGNTIYF.